The rows below give T cell receptor beta chains drawn from one sample of a study of blood T cell repertoires in COVID-19. Measured with immunoSEQ multiplex PCR; TCRdb has only the in-frame clones, and not every one. This table holds about 330,000 clones, roughly 90% found once. Input material: PBMCs or T cells enriched from blood (not recorded which). The receptors were gathered from a woman under 40 who had recovered from COVID-19. Both conserved end residues are part of each CDR3. A D gene is named only where the DNA matches it firmly. The listing skips clone size in some rows; elsewhere it reads once, few, many or a size class.

clone_size	d_call	v_call	j_call	cdr3_aa	cdr3_nt
-	-	TRBV28	TRBJ1-3	CASTTGGKAGNTIYF	TGTGCCAGCACCACTGGAGGGAAAGCTGGAAACACCATATATTTT
-	TRBD2	TRBV7-3	TRBJ2-1	CASSPQGLAGVGEQFF	TGTGCCAGCAGCCCACAGGGGCTAGCGGGAGTTGGTGAGCAGTTCTTC
-	-	TRBV21-1	TRBJ1-5	CASSLGPNSVGPQHF	TGTGCCAGCAGCCTTGGGCCGAATTCGGTGGGGCCCCAGCATTTT
-	-	TRBV9	TRBJ1-3	CASSADGQRTSGNTIYF	TGTGCCAGCAGCGCGGATGGGCAGCGGACCTCTGGAAACACCATATATTTT
-	TRBD1	TRBV5-1	TRBJ1-2	CASSLEQGAVYGYTF	TGCGCCAGCAGCTTGGAACAGGGGGCCGTCTATGGCTACACCTTC
once	-	TRBV7-3	TRBJ2-7	CASSDKVTGEFYEQYF	TGTGCCAGCAGCGATAAAGTTACGGGGGAATTCTACGAGCAGTACTTC
-	-	TRBV7-2	TRBJ1-5	CASSRNSNQPQHF	TGTGCCAGCAGTCGTAATAGCAATCAGCCCCAGCATTTT
-	-	TRBV2	TRBJ2-7	CASRDRRDEQYF	TGTGCCAGCAGGGACAGAAGGGACGAGCAGTACTTC
-	-	TRBV18	TRBJ2-2	CASSPTGGSVGELFF	TGTGCCAGCTCACCGACAGGTGGGAGCGTCGGGGAGCTGTTTTTT
-	TRBD2	TRBV27	TRBJ2-7	CASSPVGEGLYEQYF	TGTGCCAGCAGTCCCGTGGGGGAGGGCCTATACGAGCAGTACTTC
-	TRBD2	TRBV18	TRBJ2-1	CASSPGGVANEQFF	TGTGCCAGCTCCCCGGGGGGTGTAGCGAATGAGCAGTTCTTC
-	-	TRBV7-2	TRBJ2-3	CASSLAYTDTQYF	TGTGCCAGCAGCTTAGCGTACACAGATACGCAGTATTTT
-	-	TRBV7-3	TRBJ2-2	CASGRGSTGELFF	TGTGCCAGTGGGAGGGGGAGCACCGGGGAGCTGTTTTTT
-	-	TRBV3-1/TRBV3-2	TRBJ1-2	CASSQVGAAIYGYTF	TGTGCCAGCAGCCAAGTAGGAGCTGCGATCTATGGCTACACCTTC
-	-	TRBV5-6	TRBJ2-3	CASSRGYPAGDTQYF	TGTGCCAGCAGCCGCGGATATCCGGCGGGGGATACGCAGTATTTT
once	-	TRBV28	TRBJ1-1	CASNPAAGTEAFF	TGTGCCAGCAATCCAGCGGCGGGCACTGAAGCTTTCTTT
-	-	TRBV7-9	TRBJ1-4	CASSRTGTNEKLFF	TGTGCCAGCAGCCGGACTGGAACTAATGAAAAACTGTTTTTT
-	-	TRBV6-5	TRBJ2-6	CAAKTGSGANVLTF	TGTGCCGCAAAAACCGGCTCTGGGGCCAACGTCCTGACTTTC
few	-	TRBV6-5	TRBJ1-1	CASREGGNTEAFF	TGTGCCAGCAGGGAGGGAGGGAACACTGAAGCTTTCTTT
-	-	TRBV7-2	TRBJ2-7	CASSLIGGGSAYEQYF	TGTGCCAGCAGCTTAATAGGGGGAGGGTCAGCCTACGAGCAGTACTTC
few	-	TRBV27	TRBJ2-7	CASSFRTAYEQYF	TGTGCCAGCAGTTTTCGGACAGCCTACGAGCAGTACTTC
-	TRBD1	TRBV28	TRBJ1-2	CASSGGTGAINLYGYTF	TGTGCCAGCAGCGGCGGGACAGGGGCGATAAATCTATATGGCTACACCTTC
once	TRBD2	TRBV18	TRBJ2-2	CASSPSGVTGELFF	TGTGCCAGCTCACCTAGCGGGGTAACCGGGGAGCTGTTTTTT
-	TRBD2	TRBV18	TRBJ2-1	CASLAGGGDEQFF	TGTGCCAGCCTGGCTGGGGGAGGGGATGAGCAGTTCTTC
-	TRBD2	TRBV6-2/TRBV6-3	TRBJ2-1	CASSYLAGPNEQFF	TGTGCCAGCAGTTACCTAGCGGGACCCAATGAGCAGTTCTTC
-	TRBD1	TRBV28	TRBJ1-1	CASSSRGIGEAFF	TGTGCCAGCAGTTCCAGGGGGATTGGTGAAGCTTTCTTT
-	-	TRBV24-1	TRBJ1-2	CATSEAGDVGYTF	TGTGCCACCAGTGAGGCGGGGGATGTTGGCTACACCTTC
-	-	TRBV28	TRBJ1-3	CASSVSVGGAHGNTIYF	TGTGCCAGCAGTGTGAGCGTGGGAGGGGCGCACGGAAACACCATATATTTT
once	-	TRBV5-1	TRBJ1-5	CASSLGGGKGLNQPQHF	TGCGCCAGCAGCTTGGGGGGAGGGAAAGGCTTAAATCAGCCCCAGCATTTT
-	-	TRBV7-2	TRBJ2-3	CASSLGPQQRDTQYF	TGTGCCAGCAGCTTAGGCCCTCAGCAGCGGGATACGCAGTATTTT
-	TRBD1	TRBV9	TRBJ2-1	CASSVQGAYNEQFF	TGTGCCAGCAGCGTGCAGGGGGCGTACAATGAGCAGTTCTTC
-	-	TRBV20-1	TRBJ1-1	CSAAINTEAFF	TGCAGTGCTGCGATTAACACTGAAGCTTTCTTT
-	-	TRBV7-6	TRBJ2-3	CASSSTSRPSTDTQYF	TGTGCCAGCAGCTCAACTAGCAGACCAAGCACAGATACGCAGTATTTT
once	TRBD2	TRBV27	TRBJ2-1	CASSFGGSHNEQFF	TGTGCCAGCAGTTTCGGCGGGAGCCACAATGAGCAGTTCTTC
-	TRBD1	TRBV4-3	TRBJ1-2	CASSQEFDRADYGYTF	TGCGCCAGCAGCCAAGAGTTTGACAGGGCAGACTATGGCTACACCTTC
-	TRBD1	TRBV7-8	TRBJ2-3	CASSSLGQGTDTQYF	TGTGCCAGCAGCTCACTGGGACAGGGTACCGATACGCAGTATTTT
-	TRBD1	TRBV7-2	TRBJ1-1	CASSQHRGDGEAFF	TGTGCCAGCAGCCAGCACAGGGGGGATGGGGAAGCTTTCTTT
-	TRBD2	TRBV7-2	TRBJ2-7	CASSLALSGGGYYEQYF	TGTGCCAGCAGCTTAGCCCTTAGCGGGGGCGGCTACTACGAGCAGTACTTC
-	-	TRBV7-7	TRBJ2-2	CASSPGQLNTGELFF	TGTGCTAGCAGCCCCGGACAGCTGAACACCGGGGAGCTGTTTTTT
-	-	TRBV7-3	TRBJ2-3	CASSSYPGTRSDTQYF	TGTGCCAGCAGCTCCTATCCCGGCACTAGGTCGGATACGCAGTATTTT
-	-	TRBV2	TRBJ1-1	CASNLRTEAFF	TGTGCCAGCAATTTGAGGACTGAAGCTTTCTTT
-	TRBD1	TRBV5-6	TRBJ1-1	CASSLTGGTEAFF	TGTGCCAGCAGCTTAACAGGGGGGACTGAAGCTTTCTTT
-	TRBD1	TRBV20-1	TRBJ1-6	CSASNRGSPLHF	TGCAGTGCTAGTAACAGGGGTTCACCCCTCCACTTT
-	-	TRBV4-1	TRBJ2-7	CASSQAAGYYEQYF	TGCGCCAGCAGCCAAGCGGCCGGGTACTACGAGCAGTACTTC
-	-	TRBV7-2	TRBJ1-3	CASSQGGAGNTIYF	TGTGCCAGCAGCCAGGGTGGGGCCGGAAACACCATATATTTT
-	TRBD2	TRBV28	TRBJ2-1	CASYPPGGLAANNEQFF	TGTGCCAGCTATCCCCCTGGTGGACTAGCGGCGAACAATGAGCAGTTCTTC
-	-	TRBV6-5	TRBJ2-7	CASTLSPGTYEQYF	TGTGCCAGCACCCTAAGTCCGGGGACCTACGAGCAGTACTTC
-	-	TRBV7-9	TRBJ2-2	CASSPYNTGELFF	TGTGCCAGCAGCCCCTACAACACCGGGGAGCTGTTTTTT
-	TRBD1	TRBV18	TRBJ1-5	CASSPVPLTGDSNQPQHF	TGTGCCAGCTCACCCGTGCCCCTAACAGGGGATAGCAATCAGCCCCAGCATTTT
-	-	TRBV9	TRBJ1-1	CASSVPDRPLQGPNTEAFF	TGTGCCAGCAGCGTACCAGACCGGCCGCTCCAGGGTCCGAACACTGAAGCTTTCTTT
-	TRBD1	TRBV3-1/TRBV3-2	TRBJ1-3	CASSGQVSLSGNTIYF	TGTGCCAGCAGCGGACAGGTCAGCCTTTCTGGAAACACCATATATTTT
-	-	TRBV28	TRBJ1-2	CASSYGANYGYTF	TGTGCCAGCAGTTACGGGGCTAACTATGGCTACACCTTC
-	-	TRBV7-2	TRBJ2-5	CASSLVGSETQYF	TGTGCCAGCAGCTTAGTTGGTAGTGAGACCCAGTACTTC
once	TRBD2	TRBV7-2	TRBJ2-2	CASSLQGGVGTGELFF	TGTGCCAGCAGCCTCCAGGGAGGGGTAGGCACCGGGGAGCTGTTTTTT
-	TRBD1	TRBV29-1	TRBJ2-5	CSVATGFKGETQYF	TGCAGCGTAGCGACAGGGTTCAAAGGAGAGACCCAGTACTTC
-	TRBD1	TRBV3-1/TRBV3-2	TRBJ1-3	CASSQDPRGAGSGLVSGNTIYF	TGTGCCAGCAGCCAAGATCCCAGGGGGGCAGGCTCTGGGTTGGTCTCTGGAAACACCATATATTTT
-	-	TRBV7-9	TRBJ1-1	CASSQRGGATEAFF	TGTGCCAGCAGCCAGAGGGGCGGGGCCACTGAAGCTTTCTTT
-	-	TRBV30	TRBJ2-6	CAWSFSRTSGANVLTF	TGTGCCTGGAGTTTTTCGAGGACTTCTGGGGCCAACGTCCTGACTTTC
-	-	TRBV21-1	TRBJ1-5	CASVGGTENQPQHF	TGTGCCAGCGTAGGAGGGACAGAAAATCAGCCCCAGCATTTT
-	TRBD1	TRBV18	TRBJ2-3	CASLRDRGADTQYF	TGTGCCAGCTTGCGGGACAGGGGCGCAGATACGCAGTATTTT